This T cell receptor beta chain was observed in a study of regulatory T cells in long-lasting Graves disease. Documented time point: newly diagnosed GD, antithyroid drugs for less than 3 months. The TCR library was prepared using RNA isolated from PBMCs. Both iRepertoire HTBI primers and Arm-PCR of CDR3 regions were used to build the TCR beta libraries. MiXCR, run by TCRdb on the multiplex PCR reads, gives a single entry per CDR3 protein. Of about 500,000 distinct CDR3 sequences in the sample, around 12% were seen once. This clonotype has at least ten counts. The CDR3 spans 14 residues. The V gene's germline CDR1 is MDHEN and CDR2 SYDVKM. Trimming cost V 1 base and J 3 bases, with 7 bases left between them. The data were also submitted as part of a second study, on T cells in Graves' hyperthyroidism and ophthalmopathy. From that paper: Recently diagnosed hyperthyroidism of less than 2 months' duration affected patients aged 18 to 65. The HTBI primer set was used in a first-round RT-PCR of the TCR CDR3. Using 13 V-J features, a model discriminated ophthalmopathy from stable hyperthyroidism.

The V and J genes are TRBV28 and TRBJ2-1; the D gene is possibly TRBD2 (5 bases). The sequence was collected from a woman in her twenties or thirties with Graves disease. The sample here was peripheral blood mononuclear cells (PBMCs), taken at new diagnosis, from a patient treated with antithyroid drugs. Here the CDR3 DNA reads TGTGCCAGCAGTTTATTCGCGGGCTACAATGAGCAGTTCTTC. This translates into CASSLFAGYNEQFF.